These 2 T cell receptor beta chains share one sample of origin, sequenced in a study of cytomegalovirus exposure and HLA in healthy donors. Primers: 60 Vbeta forward and 13 Jbeta reverse. Method: immunoSEQ multiplex PCR; TCRdb's copy keeps in-frame clones and lacks some. The sample has 130,000 or so clones; around three quarters are singletons. Sequenced input: PBMCs. Receptors were obtained from a man aged 25-45 years in good health and CMV-seronegative.

The sample holds one count of this clone. The chain joins TRBV5-4 to TRBJ1-6; D might be TRBD1 (6 bases). Germline CDR1 is SGHNT and CDR2 is YYREEE (reference sequence). Deletions cut 0 bases from V and 8 bases from J, with 12 bases between. The CDR3 is made up of 15 amino acids. The CDR3 loop reads CASSLGTAGDSPLHF. CDR3 DNA sequence: TGTGCCAGCAGCTTGGGTACGGCAGGGGATTCACCCCTCCACTTT.

This clone has only a few counts. The chain links TRBV6-5 to TRBJ1-2; D might be TRBD1 (5 bases). The CDR3 has 13 residues. V dropped 2 bases and J dropped 7 bases, with 11 bases sitting between them. Germline V gene data show CDR1 as MNHEY and CDR2 as SVGAGI. The CDR3, as DNA: TGTGCCAGCAGTTACAGGGAAGGGGCTGGCTACACCTTC. Translated: CASSYREGAGYTF.